The clone carrying this T cell receptor (beta chain) was picked up one time. Per the study methods: Counts of nucleated cells, estimated from reference gene primer amplification, were obtained. The protocol was immunoSEQ multiplex PCR, while the TCRdb copy is restricted to in-frame clones and leaves out a portion. The V and J calls and clone size were taken over from that table, and D and trimming were inferred from the DNA. The table lists tens of thousands of clones, under 95% of them singletons, with 8.5% in the top ten. These data come from a study of blood T cell repertoires in COVID-19. Study-wide background: COVID-19 samples from acute and convalescent phases originated in the United States, Italy and Spain. T cells, B-cell-depleted T cells, or PBMCs provided the cDNA or gDNA that served as material.

There are 15 residues in the CDR3. Trimming cost V 2 bases and J 7 bases; bases outside gene matches: 3. Germline V gene data show CDR1 as KGHSH and CDR2 as LQKENI. The sequencing sample was made of peripheral blood. The source is a human donor in a cohort sampled during active COVID-19. The chain couples TRBV18 to TRBJ1-6, with 9 bases identical to TRBD1. CDR3 amino acids: CASSPTGTGNSPLHF. CDR3 in DNA: TGTGCCAGCTCACCAACCGGGACAGGGAATTCACCCCTCCACTTT.